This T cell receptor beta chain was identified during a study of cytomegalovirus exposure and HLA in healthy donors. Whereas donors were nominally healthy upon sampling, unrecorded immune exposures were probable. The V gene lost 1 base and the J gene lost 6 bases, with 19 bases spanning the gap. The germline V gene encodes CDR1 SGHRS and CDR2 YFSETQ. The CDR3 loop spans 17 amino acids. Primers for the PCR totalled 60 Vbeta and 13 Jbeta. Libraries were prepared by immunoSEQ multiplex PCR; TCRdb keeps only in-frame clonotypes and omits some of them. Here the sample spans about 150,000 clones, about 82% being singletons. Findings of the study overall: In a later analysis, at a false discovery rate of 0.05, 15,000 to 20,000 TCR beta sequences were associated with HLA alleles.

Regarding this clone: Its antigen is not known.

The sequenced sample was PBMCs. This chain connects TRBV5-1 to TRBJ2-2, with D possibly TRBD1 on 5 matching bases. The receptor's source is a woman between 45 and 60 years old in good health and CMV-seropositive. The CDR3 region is CASSLRFRQPGPGELFF. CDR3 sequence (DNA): TGCGCCAGCAGCTTGCGATTCCGACAGCCAGGACCCGGGGAGCTGTTTTTT.